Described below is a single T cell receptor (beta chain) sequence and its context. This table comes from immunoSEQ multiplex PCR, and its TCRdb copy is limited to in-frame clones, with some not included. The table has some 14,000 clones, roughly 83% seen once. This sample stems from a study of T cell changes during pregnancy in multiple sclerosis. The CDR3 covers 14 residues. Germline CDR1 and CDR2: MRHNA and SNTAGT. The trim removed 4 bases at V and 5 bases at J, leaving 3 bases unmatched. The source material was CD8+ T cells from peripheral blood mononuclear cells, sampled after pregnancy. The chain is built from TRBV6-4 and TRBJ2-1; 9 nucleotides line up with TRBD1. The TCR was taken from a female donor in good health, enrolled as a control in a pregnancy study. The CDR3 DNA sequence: TGTGCCAGCAGTGCACAGGGGGCAAACAATGAGCAGTTCTTC. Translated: CASSAQGANNEQFF.